This TCR beta chain derives from a study of cytomegalovirus exposure and HLA in healthy donors. Study-level findings and limits: There were several of the most significant clusters that appeared linked to common viral pathogens in a later analysis.

This clone appeared a single time. What it binds is not known. The study ran its PCR with 60 Vbeta and 13 Jbeta primers. Some clones are missing from TCRdb's copy, which holds only in-frame ones; the method was immunoSEQ multiplex PCR. The data hold 120,000 or so clones, with approximately 80% observed a single time. The germline V gene encodes CDR1 GTSNPN and CDR2 SVGIG (reference sequence). Trimming at V came to 5 bases and at J to 0 bases, leaving 8 bases not matched to a gene. The CDR3 extends over 15 amino acids. The J gene is TRBJ1-2, the V gene TRBV30; 8 bases align to TRBD1. Sequencing used PBMCs. This TCR was recovered from a man between 25 and 39 years old in good health and CMV-seropositive. The CDR3 DNA reads as TGTGCCTGGTGGACAGGGATAGGGACTAACTATGGCTACACCTTC. Its protein is CAWWTGIGTNYGYTF. The variable domain in full, completed from reference TRBV30 and TRBJ1-2, reads SQTIHQWPATLVQPVGSPLSLECTVEGTSNPNLYWYRQAAGRGLQLLFYSVGIGQISSEVPQNLSASRPQDRQFILSSKKLLLSDSGFYLCAWWTGIGTNYGYTFGSGTRLTVV.